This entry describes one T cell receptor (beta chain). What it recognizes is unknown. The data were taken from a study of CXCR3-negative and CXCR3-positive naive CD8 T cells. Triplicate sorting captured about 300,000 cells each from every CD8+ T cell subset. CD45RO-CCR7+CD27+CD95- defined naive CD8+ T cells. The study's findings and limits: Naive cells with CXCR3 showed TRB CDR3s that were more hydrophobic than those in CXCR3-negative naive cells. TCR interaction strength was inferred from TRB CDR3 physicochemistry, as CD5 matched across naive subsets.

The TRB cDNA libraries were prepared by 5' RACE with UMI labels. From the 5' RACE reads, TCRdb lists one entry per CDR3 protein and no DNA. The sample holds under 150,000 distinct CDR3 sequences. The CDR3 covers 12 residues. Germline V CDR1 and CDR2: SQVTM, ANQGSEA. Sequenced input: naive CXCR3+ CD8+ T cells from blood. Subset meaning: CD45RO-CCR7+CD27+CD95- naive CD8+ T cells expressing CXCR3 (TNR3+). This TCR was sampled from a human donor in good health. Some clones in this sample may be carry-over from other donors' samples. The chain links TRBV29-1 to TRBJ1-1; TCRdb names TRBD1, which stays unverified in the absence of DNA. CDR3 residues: CSVPAGDTEAFF.